The subject of this entry is one T cell receptor (beta chain). This clonotype was seen repeatedly, ten times or more. No cognate antigen has been identified for it. No much larger clone exists at a distance of one base, and base qualities are not known. Only healthy Caucasian donors were included. Three unrelated non-twin adults were also sequenced: a male aged 18 to 30, a male aged 50 to 59 and a female aged 50 to 59. Using Miltenyi CD45RO+ enrichment and human naive T-cell isolation kits, memory (CD45RO+) and naive T cells were isolated from PBMC. The sample belongs to a study of identical twins (dated by TCRdb to the mid-2010s). Context from the whole study: The study deep-sequenced TCR alpha and beta repertoires from monozygotic twins, unrelated adults of various ages and cord blood to test whether fetal clonotypes persist. To rule out contamination, replicate twin experiments were performed at different times with different library preparation protocols. The study at large found these results: In monozygotic twins, recombination models systematically underestimated out-of-frame TCR alpha sharing, but the models matched the sharing seen between unrelated individuals. In beta out-of-frame sequences, excess twin sharing was weaker, because having fewer shared sequences lowered the signal-to-noise ratio. Because the same donors could not be followed over many years, conclusions were based on cross-sectional statistical analysis. Abundant cord blood beta clonotypes had fewer insertions, young adult naive repertoires showed a similar but weaker trend, and memory repertoires showed no such trend. Invariant T cells such as MAIT and iNKT could partly confound zero-insertion analyses, although diverse VJ usage argued against such confounding for most clonotypes. Out-of-frame TCR alpha sequences shared between twins showed an excess of low generation-probability sequences compared with coincidental sharing between unrelated individuals.

From the cysteine up to the phenylalanine, the CDR3 has a length of 17 residues. Only the CDR3 DNA is retained, 51 bases long and in frame from the first base. After removal of 6 bases from V and 0 bases from J, the junction retains 8 bases not matched to a gene. The germline V gene sets CDR1 to SQVTM and CDR2 to ANQGSEA. Library creation used 5' RACE. The instrument given in TCRdb is Illumina HiSeq 2000. Template switching introduced a universal primer binding site; the final cDNA contained a unique molecular identifier, enabling accurate counting of TCR cDNA molecules. First-strand cDNA for TCR alpha and beta chains was synthesized from specific primers in the conserved constant-segment region. To control for contamination, every cDNA library carried two barcodes: a SMART-Mk sample barcode plus Illumina barcodes. TruSeq adapter sequences, together with Illumina sample barcodes, were added in two successive PCR steps. TCR alpha and beta cDNA libraries were sequenced on the Illumina HiSeq platform with custom primers. Concerning the study's data processing: MiGEC processed the raw reads to extract unique molecular identifiers, while MiXCR was used to determine the CDR3 positions. Recombination models were inferred per individual with the repgenHMM and IGoR tools using an EM algorithm. Shared clonotypes were analyzed with the tcR package in R, and sharing was normalized by the product of cloneset sizes. To study raw recombination free of thymic and clonal selection effects, out-of-frame nonproductive sequences were analyzed. Using fastp at Q25 and MiXCR, TCRdb reprocessed the public reads and kept productive beta chains. Here each entry gathers all rows of one CDR3 protein and keeps the most common genes and DNA. The V and J calls and clone size come from TCRdb's table, not from the authors' own analysis. The sample table contains approximately 670,000 distinct CDR3 sequences; only one count was recorded for 6% to 6.5% of them. 1.5% to 2% of the sample is held by the ten biggest clonotypes.

The sequencing input was naive T cells sorted from blood. Interpreted using the paper, the cell subset or site label stands for: cells isolated with a human naive T-cell isolation kit. The chain was built from TRBV29-1 and TRBJ2-4, with 13 bases matching TRBD2. This clonotype was sampled from a man younger than 35 in good health. The CDR3: CSVKTSGRLLAKNIQYF. The DNA sequence is as follows: TGCAGCGTCAAGACTAGCGGGAGGCTACTAGCCAAAAACATTCAGTACTTC.